What follows are 18 T cell receptor beta chains derived from one specimen sequenced in a study of cytomegalovirus exposure and HLA in healthy donors. Researchers ran the PCR with 60 Vbeta and 13 Jbeta primers. The protocol was immunoSEQ multiplex PCR, while the TCRdb copy is restricted to in-frame clones and leaves out a portion. The sample includes fewer than 90,000 clones, 77% of them seen just once. What was sequenced was PBMCs. The receptors derive from a man aged 25 to 40 in good health and CMV-seronegative.

The chain recombines TRBV19 with TRBJ2-7; perhaps TRBD2 as D (5 bases). Trimming took 3 bases from V and 9 from J, leaving 24 bases between them. The V gene's germline CDR1 is LNHDA and CDR2 SQIVND (reference sequence). The CDR3 runs 16 residues. The CDR3 sequence: CASSIRLGLSSRVQYF. Here the CDR3 DNA reads TGTGCCAGTAGTATTCGATTAGGGTTGTCGTCGAGGGTGCAGTACTTC.

The chain uses TRBV9 and TRBJ2-6; 7 nucleotides line up with TRBD2. Trimming removed 0 bases from V and 0 bases from J; junction bases left unmatched: 6. Germline V gene lookup returns CDR1 SGDLS and CDR2 YYNGEE. This CDR3 is 18 amino acids long. CDR3 loop: CASSVAGRANSGANVLTF. CDR3 sequence (DNA): TGTGCCAGCAGCGTAGCGGGGAGGGCCAACTCTGGGGCCAACGTCCTGACTTTC.

This chain connects TRBV10-3 to TRBJ2-7; TRBD1 agrees at 7 bases. CDR3 length: 14 amino acids. The V and J ends lost 4 bases and 1 base, in that order; junction bases with no gene match: 4. In germline, CDR1 is ENHRY, CDR2 SYGVKD. The CDR3, as DNA: TGTGCCATCAGTGTTAAGGACAGGTCCTACGAGCAGTACTTC. Amino acid sequence: CAISVKDRSYEQYF.

Only one count was recorded for this clone. The chain is built from TRBV5-1 and TRBJ1-1; D possibly corresponds to TRBD1 (6 bases). CDR1 and CDR2 (germline): SGHRS, YFSETQ. The CDR3 is 15 amino acids. The V end lost 1 base, the J end lost 2 bases, and 12 bases lay between the germline ends. The CDR3 spells CASSLMTGINTEAFF. The CDR3 DNA reads as TGCGCCAGCAGCTTGATGACAGGAATTAACACTGAAGCTTTCTTT.

This chain joins TRBV4-1 and TRBJ1-2; perhaps TRBD1 as D (6 bases). V dropped 2 bases and J dropped 8 bases, with 9 bases sitting between them. Germline assignment: CDR1 MGHRA and CDR2 YSYEKL. This CDR3 has 12 amino acids. Here the CDR3 reads CASSQHTGGYTF. The DNA for the CDR3 is TGCGCCAGCAGCCAACATACAGGGGGCTACACCTTC.

This clone was counted only a few times. The V call is TRBV7-8, the J call TRBJ2-7; perhaps TRBD1 as D (6 bases). Trimming pared 5 bases from V and 2 bases from J, leaving 10 bases between. Looked up from germline, CDR1 is SGHVS and CDR2 is FQNEAQ. This CDR3 comprises 13 residues. CDR3 protein: CASSTDRTYEQYF. The CDR3 nucleotides are TGTGCCAGCAGCACCGACAGGACCTACGAGCAGTACTTC.

The chain links TRBV18 to TRBJ2-3; D may be TRBD1 (5 bases). The germline gives CDR1 KGHSH, CDR2 LQKENI. The CDR3 runs to 22 residues. V was cut by 0 bases and J by 0 bases, with 28 bases left in between. The CDR3, as DNA: TGTGCCAGCTCACCACCGTATGAGAAACCAGAACCAGCACAGGTAAGCACAGATACGCAGTATTTT. Residues: CASSPPYEKPEPAQVSTDTQYF.

The J gene is TRBJ1-2, the V gene TRBV7-2; 12 positions match TRBD1. The CDR3 has 16 residues. The V gene's germline CDR1 is SGHTA and CDR2 FQGNSA. V was clipped by 5 bases and J by 7 bases; unmatched bases: 11. The DNA of the CDR3 is TGTGCCAGCAGCCCCTCGCCGGGACAGGGGGCAAGTGGCTACACCTTC. Translation: CASSPSPGQGASGYTF.

This clone was found a few times. The rearrangement joins TRBV2 to TRBJ2-7, with 7 bases fitting TRBD1. Germline assignment: CDR1 SNHLY and CDR2 FYNNEI. This CDR3 is built from 15 residues. Trimming at V came to 6 bases and at J to 0 bases, leaving 8 bases not matched to a gene. CDR3 DNA: TGTGCCAGCAGGCCTCCAAGGGACAGCTCCTACGAGCAGTACTTC. Protein sequence: CASRPPRDSSYEQYF.

The table lists this clone with a count of one. The chain links TRBV10-3 to TRBJ1-2; 8 bases are a match to TRBD1. Germline V CDR1 and CDR2: ENHRY, SYGVKD. The CDR3 sequence is 16 residues long. The J segment lost 3 bases and the V segment lost 0 bases, leaving 6 bases of the junction unmatched. Here the CDR3 reads CAISESKAGGDYGYTF. Written as DNA, the CDR3 is TGTGCCATCAGTGAGTCGAAGGCAGGGGGCGACTATGGCTACACCTTC.

This chain connects TRBV4-1 to TRBJ2-1; 11 positions agree with TRBD2. The CDR3 runs to 16 residues. V shed 0 bases, J shed 4 bases, and the junction held 2 bases outside the gene matches. Per the germline V gene, CDR1 is MGHRA and CDR2 is YSYEKL. CDR3 loop: CASSQEASGRYNEQFF. CDR3 in DNA: TGCGCCAGCAGCCAAGAGGCTAGCGGGAGGTACAATGAGCAGTTCTTC.

This chain joins TRBV9 and TRBJ2-5; 10 bases agree with TRBD2. The J call may be wrong; the DNA end is better matched by TRBJ2-7. CDR3 size: 15 residues. CDR1 SGDLS and CDR2 YYNGEE come from the germline V gene. CDR3 nucleotide sequence: TGTGCCAGCAGCGTAGGGCCTAGCGGGAGCTACGAGCAGTACTTC. It translates to CASSVGPSGSYEQYF.

The chain carries TRBV11-2 and TRBJ2-7; 8 bases align to TRBD2. This CDR3 has 15 residues. Germline CDR1 reads SGHAT; CDR2 reads FQNNGV. V dropped 1 base and J dropped 3; count of bases not matched to a gene: 5. CDR3 sequence (DNA): TGTGCCAGCAGCTTAGGGGCTAGCGGGTACTACGAGCAGTACTTC. Its translation is CASSLGASGYYEQYF.

The rearrangement links TRBV7-6 to TRBJ1-2, with D unresolved. V lost 4 bases and J 6 bases, leaving 9 bases between the germline ends. Germline V gene data show CDR1 as SGHVS and CDR2 as FNYEAQ. The CDR3 is 12 amino acids. The CDR3 region is CASSSSGDGYTF. The CDR3 bases are TGTGCCAGCAGCTCCTCCGGGGATGGCTACACCTTC.

V and J are TRBV19 and TRBJ1-4; 7 nucleotides align to TRBD1. The V segment lost 6 bases and the J segment 4 bases; nucleotides outside the gene matches: 2. Germline CDR1 is LNHDA and CDR2 is SQIVND (reference sequence). The CDR3 covers 13 residues. As DNA, the CDR3 is TGTGCCAGTAGCAGGGGGTATAATGAAAAACTGTTTTTT. Translating it yields CASSRGYNEKLFF.

The chain has TRBV28 and TRBJ2-7; D is possibly TRBD1 (5 bases). Trimming removed 7 bases at V and 2 bases at J, with 12 bases between. This CDR3 has 13 amino acids. Germline values: CDR1 MDHEN, CDR2 SYDVKM. CDR3 nucleotide sequence: TGTGCCAGCACAGGCAGGGAAACCTACGAGCAGTACTTC. The encoded protein is CASTGRETYEQYF.

CDR3 in DNA: TGTGCCAGCAGTTTCCAACTTAGCACAGATACGCAGTATTTT. This codes for CASSFQLSTDTQYF. The V and J genes are TRBV28 and TRBJ2-3, with D unresolved. The CDR3 sequence is 14 residues long. CDR1 and CDR2 (germline): MDHEN, SYDVKM. The V gene lost 3 bases and the J gene lost 0 bases, with 7 bases spanning the gap.

The genes are TRBV2 and TRBJ1-5; D unclear. The germline V and J ends were trimmed by 8 bases and 2 bases, with 16 bases remaining between them. This CDR3 spans 15 amino acids. Germline V gene sequence: CDR1 SNHLY, CDR2 FYNNEI. In DNA form, the CDR3 reads TGTGCCAGCTGCGACCCCCCAGGTGGCAATCAGCCCCAGCATTTT. It specifies CASCDPPGGNQPQHF.